This T cell receptor beta chain came from a study of regulatory T cells in long-lasting Graves disease (dated by TCRdb to the early 2020s). Regarding the complete study: In the newly diagnosed Graves' disease group, patients had been taking antithyroid drugs for less than 3 months. This study used TCR sequencing and RNA sequencing of peripheral blood to compare persistent Graves' disease patients against newly diagnosed Graves' disease patients. The study was registered as a clinical trial and conducted in China. TCR sequencing covered 13 persistent and 20 or so newly diagnosed Graves' disease patients, some 35 samples in total.

The CDR3, cysteine through phenylalanine, is 15 amino acids long. This entry keeps only the CDR3 DNA: 45 bases, framed from base 1. V is reduced by 3 bases and J by 4 bases, leaving a spacing of 14 bases between them. CDR1 SGHRS and CDR2 YFSETQ were looked up in the germline V gene. The time point label corresponds to: newly diagnosed GD, antithyroid drugs for less than 3 months. For both TCR sequencing and RNA sequencing, RNA was extracted from PBMCs in TRIzol. The diagnosis of Graves' disease followed American Thyroid Association guidelines. Patients for the study were recruited at an endocrinology department in Xi'an, China. From each patient, 7.5 to 10 milliliters of peripheral blood was collected into an EDTA anticoagulant tube. Ficoll Paque Plus density gradient separation was used to isolate PBMCs, and no further T cell sorting was performed. An Agilent 2100 Bioanalyzer and agarose gel were used to check RNA quality, and a NanoDrop 2000 was used to measure RNA concentration.

This clonotype has at least ten counts. This clone's antigen is unknown. One base away there is no much larger clone; base qualities are not given. Library creation used multiplex PCR. The sequencer listed for this sample is Illumina HiSeq 4000. CDR3 regions were amplified by Arm-PCR with iRepertoire HTBI primers to construct TCR beta libraries. Gel purification was performed on PCR products prior to sequencing. The source study handled its data this way. A total of fewer than 65 TRBV and under 15 TRBJ segments were identified across samples and were used for gene usage analysis of CDR3 amino acid clonotypes. COPE and FqMerger were used to merge the filtered high-quality paired reads into contigs. BLAST was used to align contigs to the IMGT TRBV, TRBD and TRBJ reference genes, and CDR3 was defined following IMGT. Clonotypes above 0.1% frequency were classified as highly expanded clones. Shannon entropy was used to measure repertoire diversity, and the Gini coefficient was used to measure V-J evenness. Public clonotypes were defined as clonotypes shared by more than one individual. The raw public data were reprocessed by TCRdb itself: fastp quality trimming at Q25, MiXCR clonotype calling, in-frame beta chains only. Rows with one shared CDR3 protein collapse into an entry with the most common genes and DNA. These V and J calls derive from TCRdb rather than the authors' analysis. This sample has hundreds of thousands of distinct CDR3 sequences in its table, and less than 15% of those were observed once. The biggest ten clones account for 8.5% to 10% of the sample.

Study-wide findings and limitations: Only peripheral blood was studied, because thyroid tissue, the primary lesion, was inaccessible. The authors noted that the small sample size was a limitation that may lower accuracy. Persistent Graves' disease patients showed lower TCR Shannon entropy and fewer highly expanded clones than newly diagnosed patients, suggesting clonal expansion. TRBV28, TRBJ1-2 and TRBJ2-5 were preferentially used in persistent disease, while TRBV20-1 and TRBJ2-1 were favored in newly diagnosed disease. Sequencing and analysis were limited to the TCR beta chain. Patients with persistent disease shared more public clonotypes (around 3,000) than newly diagnosed patients did (nearly 1,000).

The data also belong to a second study, concerning T cells in Graves' hyperthyroidism and ophthalmopathy. The second source states: A patient counted as having stable Graves' hyperthyroidism if no progression to ophthalmopathy occurred over 18 months of follow-up. Hyperthyroidism patients were newly diagnosed, with disease duration under 2 months, and aged 18 to 65 years. Patients with uncontrolled infections, other autoimmune diseases, pregnancy or lactation were excluded. Clinical symptoms, serum thyroxine and TRAb, thyroid ultrasound, and orbital computed tomography formed the basis for the diagnoses. A first-round RT-PCR of the TCR CDR3 used the HTBI primer set with the Qiagen OneStep RT-PCR kit. Most expanded thyroid clonotypes (frequency above 0.001) were also detected in blood, suggesting blood repertoires may reflect thyroid immune responses. A model built on a 13 V-J signature distinguished ophthalmopathy from stable hyperthyroidism, reaching roughly 88% sensitivity and about 81% specificity in cross-validation and 80%/75% in testing. In validation, progression to ophthalmopathy was predicted by the model with 70% to 71% sensitivity and 72% to 85% specificity, a median of about 6.8 months before onset. A discovery cohort of fewer than 110 patients, about 44 with Graves' ophthalmopathy and approximately 57 with stable Graves' hyperthyroidism, was used to find distinguishing TCR V-J signatures. Prospective prediction of ophthalmopathy was tested in an independent validation cohort consisting of fewer than 20 hyperthyroidism patients and 15 or so patients who later progressed to ophthalmopathy. The 90 to 100 discovery patients were randomly split 7:3 into training and test sets. The study also compared thyroid tissue and blood T-cell repertoires from a handful of Graves' hyperthyroidism patients. After sampling, hyperthyroidism patients received methimazole starting at 30 mg daily, and ophthalmopathy patients received high-dose intravenous methylprednisolone. A second multiplex PCR round built the libraries, followed by size selection and purification. Sequencing of the libraries was done on an Illumina HiSeq2000 using paired-end 100 bp reads. Raw data were processed with SOAPnuke, discarding reads with adapters, uncalled bases, mean Phred below 15, or no exact constant-primer or identifier match. High-quality paired reads were merged using COPE v1.2.5, and each unique nucleotide sequence was defined as a clonotype. MiTCR v1.1 was used to align the clonotypes against IMGT TRBV, TRBD and TRBJ reference segments. Only V-J combinations with frequency above 0.0001, covering 99.2% of repertoires, were analysed. A TCS score was defined as the ratio between F50 (clonal expansion) and ExV (chaos), using BLOSUM62-based TCRdist between CDR3 peptides within each V-J. Welch's t-statistics and random forest reduced 500 to 550 V-J features to about 13, which were used in a naive Bayes classifier (R e1071). Sample size was not statistically predetermined, and investigators were not blinded to group allocation. The paper reports TCR Vbeta CDR3 sequencing of some 140 peripheral blood samples: fewer than 50 ophthalmopathy, under 80 hyperthyroidism and around 17 progressor patients.

This chain is built from TRBV5-1 and TRBJ1-3; TRBD1 could be the D gene, as 6 bases match. Sequences were derived from peripheral blood mononuclear cells (PBMCs), sampled at new diagnosis, from a patient treated with antithyroid drugs. This TCR was sampled from a young man with Graves disease. Donor details come from another sample of the same person, matched by shared clones. The CDR3 region reads CASSSDSSGGNTIYF. The nucleotide sequence reads TGCGCCAGCAGCTCGGACAGTTCAGGAGGAAACACCATATATTTT.